The rows below give T cell receptor beta chains drawn from one sample of a study of shared clonotypes between healthy human individuals. Clones were read by immunoSEQ multiplex PCR, and TCRdb kept only the in-frame ones, dropping some. The repertoire holds millions of clones, with roughly 94% as singletons. Source material: naive CD4+ T cells sorted from blood. The origin of the receptors is a young man in good health. The CDR3 runs from the conserved cysteine through the conserved F or W. The D gene is left open where the match is weak. Expanded clones get a size class; other rows say once, few or many, or leave the size out.

clone size,CDR3 length,D gene,V gene,J gene,CDR3 protein,CDR3 DNA
once,14,-,TRBV9,TRBJ1-1,CASSVAVGNSEAFF,TGTGCCAGCAGCGTAGCTGTGGGGAATTCTGAAGCTTTCTTT
-,13,-,TRBV15,TRBJ1-1,CATSLVAGTEAFF,TGTGCCACCAGCTTGGTGGCTGGCACTGAAGCTTTCTTT
-,13,-,TRBV30,TRBJ2-2,CAWSVLTTGELFF,TGTGCCTGGAGTGTACTGACTACCGGGGAGCTGTTTTTT
-,12,TRBD1,TRBV30,TRBJ1-3,CALGQGADTIYF,TGTGCCTTAGGACAGGGGGCAGACACCATATATTTT
-,14,-,TRBV5-1,TRBJ1-2,CASSLNRVDYGYTF,TGCGCCAGCAGCTTAAACAGGGTTGACTATGGCTACACCTTC
once,15,-,TRBV29-1,TRBJ2-1,CSVEFWGQNVNEQFF,TGCAGCGTTGAGTTTTGGGGGCAGAACGTCAATGAGCAGTTCTTC
-,14,-,TRBV5-1,TRBJ2-3,CASSPDPRTDTQYF,TGCGCCAGCAGCCCAGACCCTAGAACAGATACGCAGTATTTT
-,15,TRBD1,TRBV30,TRBJ1-6,CAWSVRRQGRKALHF,TGTGCCTGGAGTGTACGCCGACAGGGAAGGAAGGCCCTCCACTTT
once,15,TRBD2,TRBV6-5,TRBJ2-1,CASSYSAGGYNEQFF,TGTGCCAGCAGTTACTCGGCGGGAGGGTACAATGAGCAGTTCTTC
-,12,-,TRBV14,TRBJ1-2,CASSRERAGYTF,TGTGCCAGCAGCCGTGAAAGGGCGGGCTACACCTTC
-,16,TRBD1,TRBV25-1,TRBJ2-2,CASSEYIGTGIGELFF,TGTGCCAGCAGTGAATATATTGGGACAGGGATCGGGGAGCTGTTTTTT
-,15,-,TRBV5-6,TRBJ2-3,CASSRLKGTPYTQYF,TGTGCCAGCAGCCGCCTGAAAGGGACTCCTTATACGCAGTATTTT
-,15,-,TRBV4-3,TRBJ2-1,CASSQAGASYNEQFF,TGCGCCAGCAGCCAAGCGGGAGCCTCCTACAATGAGCAGTTCTTC
-,14,TRBD1,TRBV5-1,TRBJ2-7,CASSPGTGGYEQYF,TGCGCCAGCAGCCCTGGGACAGGGGGCTACGAGCAGTACTTC
once,12,-,TRBV2,TRBJ2-5,CASSDMGETQYF,TGTGCCAGCAGTGATATGGGAGAGACCCAGTACTTC
-,17,TRBD1,TRBV28,TRBJ1-2,CASSPGQGAIGNYGYTF,TGTGCCAGCAGTCCGGGACAGGGGGCCATTGGTAACTATGGCTACACCTTC
-,14,-,TRBV6-6,TRBJ1-1,CASSYSTEFRKAFF,TGTGCCAGCAGTTACTCGACGGAGTTTCGTAAAGCTTTCTTT
-,15,TRBD2,TRBV19,TRBJ2-3,CASSPLAGVADTQYF,TGTGCCAGTAGCCCCCTAGCGGGCGTCGCAGATACGCAGTATTTT
-,18,TRBD1,TRBV4-1,TRBJ2-7,CASSQGETGVTLSYEQYF,TGCGCCAGCAGCCAAGGGGAGACAGGGGTTACTCTCTCCTACGAGCAGTACTTC
once,16,TRBD1,TRBV6-6,TRBJ1-1,CASSYDRGPLNTEAFF,TGTGCCAGCAGTTACGACAGGGGTCCCCTGAACACTGAAGCTTTCTTT
-,17,TRBD1,TRBV30,TRBJ1-2,CAWSVRGRPGGGYGYTF,TGTGCCTGGAGTGTACGGGGGCGGCCAGGGGGCGGCTATGGCTACACCTTC
-,12,-,TRBV6-1,TRBJ2-7,CASRRGFYEQYF,TGTGCCAGCAGACGGGGGTTCTACGAGCAGTACTTC